This T cell receptor beta chain derives from a study of shared clonotypes between healthy human individuals. Whole-study findings and limits: Incompleteness in sorted-subset sequencing, despite large depth, was shown by rarefaction.

A split of CD4+ cells into CD45RA+ naive and CD45RA-negative memory subsets was performed. Method: immunoSEQ multiplex PCR; TCRdb's copy keeps in-frame clones and lacks some. This sample has around 2,000,000 clones, with roughly 96% found just once. In regard to this clone: Its antigen is not known.

The length of the CDR3 is 14 residues. Germline values: CDR1 SGHNT, CDR2 YYREEE (reference sequence). Trimming took off 1 base at V and 1 base at J, with 5 bases between the two ends. This chain links TRBV5-4 with TRBJ2-2; D remains unclear. This receptor was taken from a man between 18 and 35 years old in good health. The sequencing input was naive CD4+ T cells sorted from blood. The subset is: CD45RA+ positively selected. The CDR3 loop is CASSLTRNTGELFF. The CDR3 nucleotides read TGTGCCAGCAGCTTGACGCGGAACACCGGGGAGCTGTTTTTT.